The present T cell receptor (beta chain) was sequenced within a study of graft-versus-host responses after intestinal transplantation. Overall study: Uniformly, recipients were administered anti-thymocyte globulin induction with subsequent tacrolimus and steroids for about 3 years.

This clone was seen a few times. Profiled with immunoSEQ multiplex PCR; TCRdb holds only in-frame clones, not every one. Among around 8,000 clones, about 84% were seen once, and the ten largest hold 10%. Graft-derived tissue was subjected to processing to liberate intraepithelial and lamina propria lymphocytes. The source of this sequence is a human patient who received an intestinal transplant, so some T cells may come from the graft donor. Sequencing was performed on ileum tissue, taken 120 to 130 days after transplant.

The CDR3 DNA is TGTGCCAGCAGTGGCCCTGCGGGCCCCCAGCATTTT. The encoded protein is CASSGPAGPQHF. V usage is TRBV2 and J usage is TRBJ1-5; D is unclear. Germline V gene data show CDR1 as SNHLY and CDR2 as FYNNEI. The CDR3 extends over 12 amino acids. Trimming took 4 bases from V and 10 from J, leaving 11 bases between them.